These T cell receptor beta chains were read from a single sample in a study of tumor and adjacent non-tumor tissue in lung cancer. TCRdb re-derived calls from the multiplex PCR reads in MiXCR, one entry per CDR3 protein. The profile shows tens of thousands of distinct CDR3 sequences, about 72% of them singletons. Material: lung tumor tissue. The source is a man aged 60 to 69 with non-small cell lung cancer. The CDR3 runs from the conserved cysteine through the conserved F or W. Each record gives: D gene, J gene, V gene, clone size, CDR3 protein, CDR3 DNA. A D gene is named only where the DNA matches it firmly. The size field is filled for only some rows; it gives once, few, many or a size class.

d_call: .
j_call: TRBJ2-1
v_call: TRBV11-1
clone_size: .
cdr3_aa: CASSSVHGSGLEVNEQFF
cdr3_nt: TGTGCCAGCAGCTCAGTCCACGGTAGCGGCCTTGAAGTAAATGAGCAGTTCTTC

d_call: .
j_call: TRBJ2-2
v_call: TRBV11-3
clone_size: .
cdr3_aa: CTSSKDMALTGEPFF
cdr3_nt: TGTACCAGCAGCAAGGACATGGCTCTCACCGGGGAGCCGTTTTTT

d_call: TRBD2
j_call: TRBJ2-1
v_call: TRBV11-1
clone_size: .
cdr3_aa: CTSGLRSTSGGYEQFF
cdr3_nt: TGTACCAGCGGCCTTCGCTCCACTAGCGGGGGATATGAGCAGTTCTTC

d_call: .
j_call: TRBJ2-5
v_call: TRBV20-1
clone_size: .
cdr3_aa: CSARDPSSPQEIQYF
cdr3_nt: TGCAGTGCTAGAGATCCGTCTAGCCCACAAGAGATCCAGTACTTC

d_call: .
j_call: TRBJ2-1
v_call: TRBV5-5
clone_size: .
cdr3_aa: CASSVGGVGHKEQFF
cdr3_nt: TGTGCCAGCAGCGTTGGAGGTGTAGGACACAAAGAACAGTTCTTC

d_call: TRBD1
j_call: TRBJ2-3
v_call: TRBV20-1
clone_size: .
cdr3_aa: CSVPHGAGGINTQYF
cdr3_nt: TGCAGTGTGCCACATGGGGCAGGGGGCATAAATACGCAGTATTTT

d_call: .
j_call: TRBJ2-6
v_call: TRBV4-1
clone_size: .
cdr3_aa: CATSMTGSDSGANVLTF
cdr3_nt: TGCGCCACCAGCATGACGGGGTCAGACTCTGGGGCCAACGTCCTGACTTTC

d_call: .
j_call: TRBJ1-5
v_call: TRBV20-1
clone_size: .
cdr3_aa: CGATRGGQNQPQHF
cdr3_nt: TGCGGTGCAACCCGGGGGGGGCAGAATCAACCCCAGCATTTT

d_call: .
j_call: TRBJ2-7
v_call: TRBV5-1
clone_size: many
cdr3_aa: CASSFGGAGSYEQYF
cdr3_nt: TGCGCCAGCAGCTTCGGGGGAGCGGGTTCCTACGAGCAGTACTTC

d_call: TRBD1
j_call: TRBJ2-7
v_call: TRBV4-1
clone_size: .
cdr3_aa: CASSHATGQGPYEQYF
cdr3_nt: TGCGCCAGCAGCCACGCGACGGGACAGGGCCCCTATGAGCAGTACTTC

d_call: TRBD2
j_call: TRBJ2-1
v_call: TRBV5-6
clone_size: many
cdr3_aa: CASSLEVTSGIDEQFF
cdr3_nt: TGTGCCAGCAGCTTGGAAGTGACTAGCGGGATTGATGAGCAGTTCTTC

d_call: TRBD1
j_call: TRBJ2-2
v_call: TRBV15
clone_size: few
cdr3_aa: CATSDREYTGELFF
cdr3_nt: TGTGCCACCTCGGACAGGGAGTACACCGGGGAGCTGTTTTTT

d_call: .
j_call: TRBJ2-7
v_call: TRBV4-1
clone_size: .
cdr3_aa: CASSPIGLSSEQYF
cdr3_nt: TGCGCCAGCAGCCCCATAGGCCTCTCTTCCGAGCAGTACTTC

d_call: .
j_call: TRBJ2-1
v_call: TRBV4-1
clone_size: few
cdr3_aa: CASGQEDSTYNEQFF
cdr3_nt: TGCGCCAGCGGCCAAGAGGACAGCACCTACAATGAGCAGTTCTTC

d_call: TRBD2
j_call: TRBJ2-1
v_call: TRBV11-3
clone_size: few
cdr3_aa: CASSRGLTGGHEQFF
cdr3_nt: TGTGCCAGCAGCCGGGGACTAACGGGAGGGCATGAGCAATTCTTC

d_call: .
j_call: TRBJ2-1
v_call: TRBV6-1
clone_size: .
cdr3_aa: CASSPRRAYEQFF
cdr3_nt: TGTGCCAGCAGTCCCAGGCGGGCTTACGAGCAGTTCTTC

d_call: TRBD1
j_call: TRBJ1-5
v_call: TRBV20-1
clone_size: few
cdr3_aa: CSVRVGTGGSGGNQPQHF
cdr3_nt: TGCAGTGTTAGAGTTGGGACAGGGGGCTCAGGTGGCAATCAGCCCCAGCATTTT

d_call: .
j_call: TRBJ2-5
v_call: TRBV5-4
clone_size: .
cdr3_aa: CASNLVWAGAETQYF
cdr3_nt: TGTGCCAGTAACTTGGTTTGGGCAGGGGCCGAGACCCAGTACTTC